The 11 T cell receptor beta chains reported below all come from one sample, sequenced in a study of control samples from healthy donors and cancer patients. The protocol was immunoSEQ multiplex PCR, while the TCRdb copy is restricted to in-frame clones and leaves out a portion. This table has approximately 59,000 clones, around 87% appearing once. The sequenced material came from PBMCs. The receptors were sampled from a woman aged 60-75 years with lung cancer.

In its sample, this clone was seen once. The chain carries TRBV5-6 and TRBJ2-1; 9 bases match TRBD1. Germline V gene sequence: CDR1 SGHDT, CDR2 YYEEEE. Unmatched junction bases numbered 10, after V lost 2 bases and J lost 7 bases. The CDR3 extends over 16 amino acids. Written as DNA, the CDR3 is TGTGCCAGCAGCTTCCCACCGGGACAGGGCACTAATGAGCAGTTCTTC. This gives the protein CASSFPPGQGTNEQFF.

The V gene is TRBV18, the J gene TRBJ2-7; 8 bases line up with TRBD1. There are 15 residues in the CDR3. Per germline, CDR1 KGHSH and CDR2 LQKENI. V was clipped by 3 bases and J by 6 bases; unmatched bases: 10. The CDR3 DNA is TGTGCCAGCTCACCCGTGGTGGCAGGGGGCCTCGAGCAGTACTTC. Translating it yields CASSPVVAGGLEQYF.

This chain uses TRBV3-1 (or the pseudogene TRBV3-2) with TRBJ1-1; no clear D gene. V was pared by 1 base and J by 4 bases, with 13 bases between. The V gene's germline CDR1 is LGHDT and CDR2 YNNKEL (reference sequence). The length of the CDR3 is 15 residues. The CDR3 DNA follows: TGTGCCAGCAGCCAAGCGGTCGGGGTGGGCACTGAAGCTTTCTTT. It translates to CASSQAVGVGTEAFF.

The V gene is TRBV21-1, the J gene TRBJ1-1. TRBV21-1 is deemed a pseudogene. The CDR3 extends over 15 amino acids. The CDR3 coding sequence is TGTGCCAGCAGCAAAGAGGGCAGGCAGAACACTGAAGCTTTCTTT. Encoded protein: CASSKEGRQNTEAFF.

This chain joins TRBV12-3 or TRBV12-4 and TRBJ2-5; D uncertain. The CDR3 has 12 residues. Trimming took 7 bases from V and 5 from J, leaving 11 bases between them. The DNA of the CDR3 is TGTGCCAGCAAGGGTAATGAGGAGACCCAGTACTTC. Translation: CASKGNEETQYF.

This chain joins TRBV2 and TRBJ1-5; no firm D call. Germline V gene data show CDR1 as SNHLY and CDR2 as FYNNEI. With 5 bases removed from V and 3 bases from J, the gap between germline ends came to 14 bases. The CDR3 runs to 15 residues. The CDR3 DNA reads as TGTGCCAGCAGTCCCGCAGAGGCGTTCAATCAGCCCCAGCATTTT. It translates to CASSPAEAFNQPQHF.

The rearrangement uses TRBV3-1 (or the pseudogene TRBV3-2) and TRBJ2-3; 8 bases map to TRBD2. The V gene end was trimmed by 4 bases and the J gene end by 6 bases; junction bases not matched to a gene: 12. The CDR3 extends over 16 amino acids. In germline, CDR1 is LGHDT, CDR2 YNNKEL (reference sequence). The CDR3 DNA reads TGTGCCAGCAGCCGAAATACGGGGGGGCCAGGTGATACGCAGTATTTT. It translates to CASSRNTGGPGDTQYF.

This rearrangement joins TRBV6-5 to TRBJ2-7, with 7 bases that match TRBD2. The V gene end was trimmed by 4 bases and the J gene end by 1 base; junction bases not matched to a gene: 7. The CDR3 totals 15 residues. In germline, CDR1 is MNHEY, CDR2 SVGAGI. The CDR3, as DNA: TGTGCCAGCAGTTCCCAGGCTAGCGGATCCTACGAGCAGTACTTC. Translation gives CASSSQASGSYEQYF.

The rearrangement uses TRBV6-4 and TRBJ2-5; the D gene is possibly TRBD2 (6 bases). CDR1 is MRHNA and CDR2 is SNTAGT in the germline V gene. The CDR3 runs to 13 residues. Trimming took 5 bases from V and 1 from J, leaving 8 bases between them. CDR3 residues: CASSWDFQETQYF. The CDR3 bases are TGTGCCAGCAGTTGGGACTTCCAAGAGACCCAGTACTTC.

This clone appeared a few times. The rearrangement joins TRBV2 to TRBJ2-7, with 10 bases matching TRBD2. Germline lookup yields CDR1 SNHLY and CDR2 FYNNEI. The CDR3 consists of 13 residues. V shed 7 bases and J 5 bases; nucleotides not matched to a gene: 5. Here the CDR3 DNA reads TGTGCCAGCAAAAAGCGGGGGGGAGACGAGCAGTACTTC. Residues: CASKKRGGDEQYF.

About this clone: This CDR3 is also generated by other DNA sequences in the sample. The chain has TRBV2 and TRBJ1-2; D might be TRBD1 (6 bases). The germline gives CDR1 SNHLY, CDR2 FYNNEI. The CDR3 totals 15 residues. V lost 4 bases to trimming and J lost 11 bases, with 23 bases between them. CDR3 DNA sequence: TGTGCCAGCAGTGTTTCCGGGACAAACCGTGGCAGTTACACCTTC. Encoded protein: CASSVSGTNRGSYTF.